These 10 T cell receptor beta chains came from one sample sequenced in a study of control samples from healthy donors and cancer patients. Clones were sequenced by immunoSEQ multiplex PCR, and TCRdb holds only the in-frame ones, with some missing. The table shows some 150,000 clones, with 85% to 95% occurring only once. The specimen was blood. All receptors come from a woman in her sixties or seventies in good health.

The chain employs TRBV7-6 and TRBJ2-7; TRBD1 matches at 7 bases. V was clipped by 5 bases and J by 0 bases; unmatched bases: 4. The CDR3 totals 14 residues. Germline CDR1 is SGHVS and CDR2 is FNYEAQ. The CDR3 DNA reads TGTGCCAGCAGCGGTGGACAGGACTCCTACGAGCAGTACTTC. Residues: CASSGGQDSYEQYF.

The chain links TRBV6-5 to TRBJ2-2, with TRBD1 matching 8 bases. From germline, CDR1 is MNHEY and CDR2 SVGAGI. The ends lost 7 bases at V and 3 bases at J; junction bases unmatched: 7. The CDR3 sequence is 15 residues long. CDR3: CASKAGGRDTGELFF. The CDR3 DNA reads TGTGCCAGCAAGGCAGGGGGCAGGGACACCGGGGAGCTGTTTTTT.

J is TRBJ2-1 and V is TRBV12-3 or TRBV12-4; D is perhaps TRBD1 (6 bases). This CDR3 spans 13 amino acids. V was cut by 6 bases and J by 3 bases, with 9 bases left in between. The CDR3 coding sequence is TGTGCCAGCAGAGAGGACAGCTACAATGAGCAGTTCTTC. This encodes CASREDSYNEQFF.

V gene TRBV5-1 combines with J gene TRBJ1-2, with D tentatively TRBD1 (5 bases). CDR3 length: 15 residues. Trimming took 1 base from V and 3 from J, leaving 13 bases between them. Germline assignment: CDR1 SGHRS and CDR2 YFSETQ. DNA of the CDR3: TGCGCCAGCAGCTTGACAGGCGCGTCCCACTATGGCTACACCTTC. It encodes CASSLTGASHYGYTF.

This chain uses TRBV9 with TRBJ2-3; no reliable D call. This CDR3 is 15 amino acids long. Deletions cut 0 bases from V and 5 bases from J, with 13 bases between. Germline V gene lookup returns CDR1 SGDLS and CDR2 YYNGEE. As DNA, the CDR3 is TGTGCCAGCAGCGTAGGTGGCACTCCGGGAGATACGCAGTATTTT. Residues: CASSVGGTPGDTQYF.

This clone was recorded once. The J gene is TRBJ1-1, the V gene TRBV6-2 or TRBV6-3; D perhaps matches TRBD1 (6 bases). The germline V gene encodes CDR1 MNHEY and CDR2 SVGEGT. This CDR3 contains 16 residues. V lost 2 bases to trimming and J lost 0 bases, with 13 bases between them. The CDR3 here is CASSYEGVGLNTEAFF. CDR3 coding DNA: TGTGCCAGCAGTTACGAGGGGGTGGGCCTGAACACTGAAGCTTTCTTT.

CDR3 in amino acids: CASSEAPTGLEAFF. The CDR3 DNA sequence: TGTGCCAGCAGTGAAGCGCCAACAGGCCTTGAAGCTTTCTTT. V gene TRBV6-1 combines with J gene TRBJ1-1; D possibly corresponds to TRBD1 (5 bases). The CDR3 spans 14 residues. Germline lookup yields CDR1 MNHNS and CDR2 SASEGT. The V end lost 0 bases, the J end lost 7 bases, and 12 bases lay between the germline ends.

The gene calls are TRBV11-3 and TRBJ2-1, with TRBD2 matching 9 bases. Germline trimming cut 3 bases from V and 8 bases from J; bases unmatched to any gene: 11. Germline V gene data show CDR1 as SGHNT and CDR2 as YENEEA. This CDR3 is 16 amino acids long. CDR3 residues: CASSLYSGGVRDEQFF. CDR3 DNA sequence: TGTGCCAGCAGCTTGTATAGCGGGGGAGTACGGGATGAGCAGTTCTTC.

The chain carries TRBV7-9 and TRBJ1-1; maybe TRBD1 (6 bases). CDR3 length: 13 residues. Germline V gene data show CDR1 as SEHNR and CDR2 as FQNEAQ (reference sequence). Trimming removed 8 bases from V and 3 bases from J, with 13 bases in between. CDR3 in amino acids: CASSGGGYTEAFF. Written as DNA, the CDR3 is TGTGCCAGCTCGGGGGGCGGGTACACTGAAGCTTTCTTT.

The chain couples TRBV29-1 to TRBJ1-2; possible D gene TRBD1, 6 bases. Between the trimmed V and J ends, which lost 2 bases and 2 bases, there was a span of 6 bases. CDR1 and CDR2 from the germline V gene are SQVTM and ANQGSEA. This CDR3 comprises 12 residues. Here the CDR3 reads CSVEQGNYGYTF. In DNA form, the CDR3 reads TGCAGCGTTGAACAGGGGAACTATGGCTACACCTTC. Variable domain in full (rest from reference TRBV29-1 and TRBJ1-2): SAVISQKPSRDICQRGTSLTIQCQVDSQVTMMFWYRQQPGQSLTLIATANQGSEATYESGFVIDKFPISRPNLTFSTLTVSNMSPEDSSIYLCSVEQGNYGYTFGSGTRLTVV.